Following are 5 T cell receptor beta chains from one sample sequenced in a study of human T cells and chemical hapten exposure. A single record per CDR3 protein comes from TCRdb applying MiXCR to the RACE reads. Of 300,000 to 450,000 distinct CDR3 sequences listed, 4.5% to 7% were seen once; the top ten hold over 6.5%. Sample time point: pre-sensitization, week 0. Treatment given: therapeutic diphenylcyclopropenone sensitization with weekly scalp DPC. This sample comprised whole blood, obtained in connection with sensitization to the hapten diphenylcyclopropenone (DPC). Every receptor here comes from a woman younger than 35 with alopecia areata. Some clones in this sample may be carry-over from other donors' samples.

The chain carries TRBV29-1 and TRBJ2-7; TRBD1 is a possible D gene (6 bases). This CDR3 has 13 residues. Trimming left V 7 bases short and J 1 base short, with 14 bases between. CDR1 and CDR2 from the germline V gene are SQVTM and ANQGSEA. CDR3 amino acids: CSAGQFRSYEQYF. In DNA form, the CDR3 reads TGCAGCGCCGGACAGTTCCGATCCTACGAGCAGTACTTC.

The chain couples TRBV6-1 to TRBJ2-6, with D unresolved. Trimming left V 3 bases short and J 1 base short, with 7 bases between. The CDR3 contains 15 residues. CDR1 is MNHNS and CDR2 is SASEGT in the germline V gene. The CDR3 nucleotides are TGTGCCAGCAGTGACGCGTCGTCTGGGGCCAACGTCCTGACTTTC. Translation gives CASSDASSGANVLTF.

This clonotype was counted at least ten times. The chain links TRBV6-5 to TRBJ2-5; TRBD2 matches at 8 bases. CDR3 length: 16 residues. Germline V lookup: CDR1 MNHEY, CDR2 SVGAGI. Trimming removed 5 bases from V and 2 bases from J; junction bases left unmatched: 10. CDR3 loop: CASSRRVAGKQETQYF. The CDR3 nucleotides are TGTGCCAGCAGTCGCCGTGTAGCGGGGAAGCAAGAGACCCAGTACTTC.

This clonotype was counted ten times or more. The rearrangement uses TRBV29-1 and TRBJ2-3; D gene unclear. The CDR3 spans 13 residues. Trimming removed 4 bases from V and 4 bases from J, with 12 bases in between. Looked up from germline, CDR1 is SQVTM and CDR2 is ANQGSEA. The CDR3 coding sequence is TGCAGCGTTGTATCGTCTAAGGCAGATACGCAGTATTTT. Residues: CSVVSSKADTQYF.

This chain links TRBV13 with TRBJ1-1; 8 bases line up with TRBD1. Germline V lookup: CDR1 PRHDT, CDR2 FYEKMQ (reference sequence). V lost 6 bases, J lost 6 bases, and 3 bases stayed unmatched. The CDR3 length is 12 residues. For the CDR3, the DNA is TGTGCCAGCAGTAGACAGGGGCCTGAAGCTTTCTTT. This translates into CASSRQGPEAFF.